The present entry profiles one T cell receptor (beta chain) with its context. The CDR3 extends over 14 amino acids. Germline V gene lookup returns CDR1 SQVTM and CDR2 ANQGSEA. One entry per CDR3 protein results from TCRdb running MiXCR on the RACE reads. The data show 30,000 to 40,000 distinct CDR3 sequences, 8% to 9.5% seen once. The data belong to a study of human T cells and chemical hapten exposure. Indicated time point: patch test 3, about 24 weeks after DPC sensitization. The treatment was: therapeutic diphenylcyclopropenone sensitization with weekly scalp DPC. Extraction of total RNA was performed on unfractionated whole blood.

This TCR was sampled from a man aged 45 to 65 with alopecia areata. Some clones in this sample may be carry-over from other donors' samples. J is TRBJ2-3 and V is TRBV29-1; 9 nucleotides agree with TRBD2. Sequencing was performed on whole blood, taken in connection with sensitization to the hapten diphenylcyclopropenone (DPC). CDR3 nucleotides: TGCAGAGCTTCCGCGGGAGGGCCCGTGGATACGCAGTATTTT. Its translation: CRASAGGPVDTQYF.